The rows below give T cell receptor beta chains drawn from one sample of a study of beta chain features in type 1 diabetes. Data came from immunoSEQ multiplex PCR; TCRdb stores just in-frame clones and leaves some out. Counted here are hundreds of thousands of clones, over 13% occurring once; the ten biggest clones make up 0.04%. The sample comprised naive CD4+ T cells from blood. Receptors were obtained from a man younger than 30 with type 1 diabetes. Each CDR3 is given with its conserved first and last residue. The order of the fields is D gene, V gene, J gene, clone size, CDR3 protein, CDR3 DNA. D genes are given only for firm matches. Size is omitted from some rows. Given values are once, few, many or a class for expanded clones.

>NA|TRBV15|TRBJ1-5|NA
CATSRDRGPQHF
TGTGCCACCAGCAGAGATCGCGGACCCCAGCATTTT
>TRBD1|TRBV4-1|TRBJ2-1|few
CASSQGPAGGNYNEQFF
TGCGCCAGCAGCCAGGGACCCGCAGGGGGCAACTACAATGAGCAGTTCTTC
>TRBD1|TRBV15|TRBJ2-7|NA
CATAPPGQPYEQYF
TGTGCCACCGCACCCCCGGGACAGCCCTACGAGCAGTACTTC
>TRBD2|TRBV10-3|TRBJ2-5|NA
CAIRASGGQETQYF
TGTGCCATCAGGGCTAGCGGCGGGCAAGAGACCCAGTACTTC
>TRBD1|TRBV25-1|TRBJ1-1|few
CASSGQGPWTEAFF
TGTGCCAGCTCAGGACAGGGGCCGTGGACTGAAGCTTTCTTT
>TRBD1|TRBV23-1|TRBJ1-5|few
CASSQRDRGNQPQHF
TGCGCCAGCAGTCAGAGGGACAGAGGCAATCAGCCCCAGCATTTT
>NA|TRBV30|TRBJ2-3|few
CAWIISDTQYF
TGTGCCTGGATTATCTCAGATACGCAGTATTTT
>NA|TRBV5-1|TRBJ2-1|few
CASSLLRPNEQFF
TGCGCCAGCAGCTTGTTGCGGCCCAATGAGCAGTTCTTC
>NA|TRBV19|TRBJ1-5|few
CASSNPGAQHF
TGTGCCAGTAGTAACCCCGGTGCCCAGCATTTT
>NA|TRBV4-1|TRBJ1-5|NA
CASSQELTSGGTNQPQHF
TGCGCCAGCAGCCAAGAGTTGACGAGCGGGGGCACAAATCAGCCCCAGCATTTT
>TRBD1|TRBV6-1|TRBJ2-3|few
CASRGQGMADTQYF
TGTGCCAGCAGGGGACAGGGGATGGCCGATACGCAGTATTTT
>NA|TRBV7-9|TRBJ1-6|few
CASSLGGYKYSPLHF
TGTGCCAGCAGCTTGGGGGGGTATAAGTATTCACCCCTCCACTTT